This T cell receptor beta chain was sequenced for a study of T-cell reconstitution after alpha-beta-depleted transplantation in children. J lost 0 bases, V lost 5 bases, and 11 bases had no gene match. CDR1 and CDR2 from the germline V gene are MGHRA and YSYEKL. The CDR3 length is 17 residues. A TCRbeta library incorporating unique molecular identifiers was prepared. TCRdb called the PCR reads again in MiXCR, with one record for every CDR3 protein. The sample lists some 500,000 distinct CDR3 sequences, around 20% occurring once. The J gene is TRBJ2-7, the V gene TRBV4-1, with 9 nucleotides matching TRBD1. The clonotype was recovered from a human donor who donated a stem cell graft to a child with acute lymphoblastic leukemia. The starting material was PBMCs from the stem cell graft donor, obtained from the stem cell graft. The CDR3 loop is CASSEWPGQGSSYEQYF. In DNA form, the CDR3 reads TGCGCCAGCAGCGAATGGCCTGGACAGGGGAGCTCCTACGAGCAGTACTTC.